This T cell receptor beta chain comes out of a study of blood T cell repertoires in COVID-19 (dated by TCRdb to the early 2020s). Some background on the complete study: Samples from collaborators originated in the United States, Italy and Spain and spanned both the acute and convalescent phases of COVID-19. The prospective study material was composed of cDNA or gDNA derived from T cells, B-cell-depleted T cells, or PBMCs. Deeply sampled blood TCRbeta repertoires from subjects exposed to, actively infected with, or recovered from COVID-19 were included in the dataset. A freely available public database, intended as a resource for researchers studying the immune response to SARS-CoV-2, is where the repertoires were released. Samples came from the ongoing ImmuneRACE study (first 160 participants) plus 1,254 subjects from 6 global collaborators. A de-identified subject ID, COVID-19 status, age in years and sex were almost always included in the sample metadata. HLA class I and class II types, where available, came from metadata supplied by the sample provider rather than from assay-based typing.

Enrolling through a virtual design, the prospective study's participants ranged in age from roughly 18 to 90 years and lived across approximately 25 United States geographic areas. In the prospective study, participants were assigned to cohorts based on the clinical history participants reported in a screening survey and a study questionnaire. ImmuneRACE Cohort 3 recovered participants were defined by two consecutive negative NP/OP PCR tests, healthcare professional clearance, or symptom resolution. Mobile phlebotomists in the prospective study collected whole blood, serum and a nasopharyngeal or oropharyngeal swab from every participant. Over a roughly 2-month period, participants in the prospective study had the option of providing additional blood draws and questionnaires. Prospective study blood samples were shipped either frozen or at room temperature before DNA extraction. Comment on this clone: There is no known antigen for this receptor. No base qualities exist here, and no much larger clone lies one base off it.

The immunoSEQ Assay, a bias-controlled multiplex PCR, was used to amplify TCRbeta CDR3 regions from genomic DNA. The paper's data handling went like this. The number of nucleated cells in each sample was estimated from the amplification of reference gene primers within the assay. To quantify the absolute abundance of each unique TCRbeta CDR3 rearrangement, sequence reads were collapsed and filtered. For each sample, productive Simpson clonality was calculated by taking the square root of Simpson's diversity index across productive rearrangements. The source is immuneACCESS, and TCRdb retained only in-frame sequences with V and J called. Part of the clones is not carried over; for the studies checked, unresolved V genes explain less than half of this, and the remainder is unexplained. The D gene and trimming were derived from the DNA, and the V and J assignments and clone size from that table. The sample contains 300,000 or so clones, approximately 90% of them found a single time. In total, the top ten clones hold approximately 5% of the sample.

The CDR3 numbers 17 residues from cysteine through phenylalanine. Just the 51-base CDR3 DNA is kept, in frame starting at base 1. Trimming accounts for 5 bases at V and 5 bases at J, while the number of junction bases matched to no gene is 11. The germline V gene (reference sequence) supplies CDR1 SEHNR and CDR2 FQNEAQ. Broader findings and caveats from the paper: Clinical and demographic metadata were provided uncurated, with the amount varying by source and participant.

The clonotype was recovered from a woman aged 25 to 39 who had recovered from COVID-19. The sample comprised PBMCs or T cells enriched from blood (not recorded which). The chain joins TRBV7-9 to TRBJ2-3; TRBD2 lines up with 12 middle nucleotides. The CDR3 sequence is CASSTYPSGGAGDTQYF. The DNA sequence is as follows: TGTGCCAGCAGCACTTACCCTAGCGGGGGGGCCGGAGATACGCAGTATTTT.